This entry lists 7 T cell receptor beta chains sequenced from one sample in a study of human T cells and chemical hapten exposure (dated by TCRdb to about 2021). The time point label on this specimen signifies: pre-sensitization, week 0. Per the publication, the treatment or condition label means: therapeutic diphenylcyclopropenone sensitization with weekly scalp DPC. Library prep was done by RACE. Sequencing was carried out with a NextSeq 500. The raw public data were reprocessed by TCRdb itself: fastp quality trimming at Q25, MiXCR clonotype calling, in-frame beta chains only. Rows are unified per CDR3 protein, each entry keeping the most common DNA and genes. Counted in this sample were fewer than 350,000 distinct CDR3 sequences; approximately 7.5% of them appeared once. Clones ranked in the top ten supply more than 1% of the sample. The sequencing here drew on whole blood, taken in connection with sensitization to the hapten diphenylcyclopropenone (DPC). These receptors came from a man younger than 30 with alopecia areata. Some clones in this sample may be carry-over from other donors' samples.

This clonotype was detected only a few times. The V call is TRBV7-2, the J call TRBJ1-1; 7 bases align to TRBD1. V lost 5 bases, J lost 10 bases, and 16 bases stayed unmatched. The CDR3 covers 15 residues. From germline, CDR1 is SGHTA and CDR2 FQGNSA. The chain's CDR3 is CASSRAQPGRGRAFF. The CDR3 DNA follows: TGTGCCAGCAGCCGCGCCCAACCTGGAAGGGGGCGAGCTTTCTTT.

This clonotype has just one count. The V call is TRBV3-1, the J call TRBJ2-1; D assignment may be TRBD1 or TRBD2 (5 bases each). Trimming took off 4 bases at V and 0 bases at J, with 13 bases between the two ends. The CDR3 covers 16 residues. Per the germline V gene, CDR1 is LGHDT and CDR2 is YNNKEL (reference sequence). Here the CDR3 reads CASSPYEGSSYNEQFF. DNA of the CDR3: TGTGCCAGCAGCCCTTACGAGGGGAGCTCCTACAATGAGCAGTTCTTC.

V usage is TRBV2 and J usage is TRBJ2-4, with D tentatively TRBD1 (6 bases). The CDR3 spans 11 residues. Per the germline V gene, CDR1 is SNHLY and CDR2 is FYNNEI. Trimming took off 8 bases at V and 5 bases at J, with 7 bases between the two ends. The CDR3 DNA reads as TGTGCCAGCCACAGGGAAAACATTCAGTACTTC. This codes for CASHRENIQYF.

This clonotype showed up many times. J is TRBJ1-1 and V is TRBV4-1; D unresolved. This CDR3 has 17 residues. Trimming took off 1 base at V and 6 bases at J, with 21 bases between the two ends. CDR1 and CDR2 from the germline V gene are MGHRA and YSYEKL. This CDR3 reads CASSQASLGRVRPEAFF. The CDR3 region has the DNA TGCGCCAGCAGCCAAGCGAGTTTAGGGAGGGTAAGGCCTGAAGCTTTCTTT.

The J gene is TRBJ1-3, the V gene TRBV7-6; no clear D gene. V lost 1 base and J 0 bases, leaving 10 bases between the germline ends. This CDR3 has 16 residues. CDR1 SGHVS and CDR2 FNYEAQ come from the germline V gene. The CDR3 bases are TGTGCCAGCAGCTTAGGGGCGTCGAGCTCTGGAAACACCATATATTTT. This gives the protein CASSLGASSSGNTIYF.

V is TRBV6-2 or TRBV6-3 and J is TRBJ2-7, with a possible D match to TRBD1 (6 bases). The V gene lost 10 bases and the J gene lost 5 bases, with 12 bases spanning the gap. This CDR3 contains 11 residues. Germline CDR1 MNHEY, CDR2 SVGEGT. CDR3 coding DNA: TGTGCCACCTCGGCAGGGGACGAGCAGTACTTC. It yields the protein CATSAGDEQYF.

The chain employs TRBV13 and TRBJ2-5; 7 positions match TRBD1. The V gene end was trimmed by 4 bases and the J gene end by 2 bases; junction bases not matched to a gene: 7. The CDR3 length is 15 residues. The germline gives CDR1 PRHDT, CDR2 FYEKMQ (reference sequence). The CDR3: CASSSDRDRQETQYF. CDR3 coding DNA: TGTGCCAGCAGCTCAGACCGGGACAGACAAGAGACCCAGTACTTC.